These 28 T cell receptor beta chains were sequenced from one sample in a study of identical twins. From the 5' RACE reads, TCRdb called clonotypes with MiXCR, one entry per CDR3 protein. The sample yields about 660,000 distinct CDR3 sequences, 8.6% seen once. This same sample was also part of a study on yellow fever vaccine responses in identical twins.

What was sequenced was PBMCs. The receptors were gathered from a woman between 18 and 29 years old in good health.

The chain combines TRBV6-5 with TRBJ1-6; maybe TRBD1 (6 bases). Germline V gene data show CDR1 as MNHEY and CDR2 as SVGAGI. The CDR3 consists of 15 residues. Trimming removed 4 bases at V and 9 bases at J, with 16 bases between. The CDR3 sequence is CASSFSPGQPSPLHF. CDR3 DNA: TGTGCCAGCAGTTTTTCACCGGGACAACCTTCACCCCTCCACTTT.

CDR3 amino acids: CASSVVESSYEQYF. The CDR3, as DNA: TGTGCCAGCAGTGTTGTAGAATCGTCCTACGAGCAGTACTTC. The J gene is TRBJ2-7, the V gene TRBV2; no clear D. CDR3 length: 14 residues. Germline-derived CDR1 and CDR2 are SNHLY and FYNNEI. The ends were cut back, 4 bases at V and 1 base at J, with 11 bases in the middle.

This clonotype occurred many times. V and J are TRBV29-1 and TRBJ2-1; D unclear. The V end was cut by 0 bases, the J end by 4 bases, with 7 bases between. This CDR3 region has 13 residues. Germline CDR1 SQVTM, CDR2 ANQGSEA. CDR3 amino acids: CSVEEFRYNEQFF. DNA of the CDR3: TGCAGCGTTGAAGAGTTCAGATACAATGAGCAGTTCTTC.

In DNA, the CDR3 is TGTGCCAGCAGCCATCCCCCCCTTCAAGAGACCCAGTACTTC. Encoded protein: CASSHPPLQETQYF. The V call is TRBV12-3 or TRBV12-4, the J call TRBJ2-5, with D unclear. The CDR3 runs to 14 residues. V was clipped by 6 bases and J by 2 bases, with 13 bases between them.

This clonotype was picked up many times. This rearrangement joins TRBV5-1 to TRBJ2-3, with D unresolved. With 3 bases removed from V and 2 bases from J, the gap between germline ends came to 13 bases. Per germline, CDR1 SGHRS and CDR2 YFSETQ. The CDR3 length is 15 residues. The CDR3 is CASSSGPVDTDTQYF. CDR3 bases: TGCGCCAGCAGCTCCGGACCTGTGGACACAGATACGCAGTATTTT.

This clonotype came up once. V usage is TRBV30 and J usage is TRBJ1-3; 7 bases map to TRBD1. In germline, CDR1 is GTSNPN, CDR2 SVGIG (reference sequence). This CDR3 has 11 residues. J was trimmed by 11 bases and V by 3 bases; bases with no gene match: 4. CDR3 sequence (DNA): TGTGCCTGGAGCTCGGGACAGCCCATATATTTT. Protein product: CAWSSGQPIYF. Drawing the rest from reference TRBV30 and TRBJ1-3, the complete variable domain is SQTIHQWPATLVQPVGSPLSLECTVEGTSNPNLYWYRQAAGRGLQLLFYSVGIGQISSEVPQNLSASRPQDRQFILSSKKLLLSDSGFYLCAWSSGQPIYFGEGSWLTVV.

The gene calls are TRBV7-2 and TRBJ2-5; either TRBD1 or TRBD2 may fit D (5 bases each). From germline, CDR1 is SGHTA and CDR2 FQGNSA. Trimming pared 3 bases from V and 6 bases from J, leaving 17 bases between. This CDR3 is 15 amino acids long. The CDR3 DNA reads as TGTGCCAGCAGCTTTGGTGGGACCGACCCAAAGACCCAGTACTTC. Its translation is CASSFGGTDPKTQYF.

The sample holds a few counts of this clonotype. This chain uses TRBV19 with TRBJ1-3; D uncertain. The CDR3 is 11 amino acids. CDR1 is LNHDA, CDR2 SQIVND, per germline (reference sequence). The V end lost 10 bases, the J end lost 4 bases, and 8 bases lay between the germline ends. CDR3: CATSDGNTIYF. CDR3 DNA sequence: TGTGCCACCTCGGACGGAAACACCATATATTTT.

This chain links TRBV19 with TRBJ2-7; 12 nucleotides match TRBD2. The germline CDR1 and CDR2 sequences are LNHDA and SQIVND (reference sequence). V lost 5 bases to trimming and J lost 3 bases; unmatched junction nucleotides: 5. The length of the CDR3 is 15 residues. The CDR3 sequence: CASSATTSGGYEQYF. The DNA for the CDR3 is TGTGCCAGTAGTGCAACGACTAGCGGGGGCTACGAGCAGTACTTC.

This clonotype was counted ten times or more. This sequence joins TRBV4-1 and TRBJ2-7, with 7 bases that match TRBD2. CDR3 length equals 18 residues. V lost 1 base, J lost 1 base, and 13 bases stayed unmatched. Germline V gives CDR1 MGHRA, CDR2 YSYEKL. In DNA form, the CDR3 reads TGCGCCAGCAGCCAAGCGGCTATAGCGGGTCCAGGGTCCTACGAGCAGTACTTC. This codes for CASSQAAIAGPGSYEQYF.

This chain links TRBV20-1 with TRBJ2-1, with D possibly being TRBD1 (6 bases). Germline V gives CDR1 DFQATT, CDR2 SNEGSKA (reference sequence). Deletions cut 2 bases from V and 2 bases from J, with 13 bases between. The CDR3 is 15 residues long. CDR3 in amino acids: CSARFGGSTYNEQFF. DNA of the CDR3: TGCAGTGCTAGATTTGGGGGCTCGACCTACAATGAGCAGTTCTTC.

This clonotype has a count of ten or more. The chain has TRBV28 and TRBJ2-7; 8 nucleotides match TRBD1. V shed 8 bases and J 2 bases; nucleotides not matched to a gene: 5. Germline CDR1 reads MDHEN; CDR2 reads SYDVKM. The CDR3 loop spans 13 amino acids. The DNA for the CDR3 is TGTGCCAGCTCTCGGACAGGGACCTACGAGCAGTACTTC. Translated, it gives CASSRTGTYEQYF. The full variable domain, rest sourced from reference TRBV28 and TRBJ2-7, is DVKVTQSSRYLVKRTGEKVFLECVQDMDHENMFWYRQDPGLGLRLIYFSYDVKMKEKGDIPEGYSVSREKKERFSLILESASTNQTSMYLCASSRTGTYEQYFGPGTRLTVT.

CDR3 in DNA: TGCGCCAGCAGTGAGAGACAGGGGATGTTAAACACTGAAGCTTTCTTT. Translation gives CASSERQGMLNTEAFF. The chain combines TRBV10-2 with TRBJ1-1, with 8 bases identical to TRBD1. The V gene end was trimmed by 2 bases and the J gene end by 2 bases; junction bases not matched to a gene: 7. CDR1 and CDR2 (germline): WSHSY, SAAADI. The CDR3 is 16 amino acids.

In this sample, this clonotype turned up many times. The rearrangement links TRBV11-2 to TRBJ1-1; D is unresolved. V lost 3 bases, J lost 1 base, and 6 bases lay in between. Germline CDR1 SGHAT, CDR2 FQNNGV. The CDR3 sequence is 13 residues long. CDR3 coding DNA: TGTGCCAGCAGCTTTGGCTCGAACACTGAAGCTTTCTTT. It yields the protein CASSFGSNTEAFF. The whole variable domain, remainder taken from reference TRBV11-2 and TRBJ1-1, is EAGVAQSPRYKIIEKRQSVAFWCNPISGHATLYWYQQILGQGPKLLIQFQNNGVVDDSQLPKDRFSAERLKGVDSTLKIQPAKLEDSAVYLCASSFGSNTEAFFGQGTRLTVV.

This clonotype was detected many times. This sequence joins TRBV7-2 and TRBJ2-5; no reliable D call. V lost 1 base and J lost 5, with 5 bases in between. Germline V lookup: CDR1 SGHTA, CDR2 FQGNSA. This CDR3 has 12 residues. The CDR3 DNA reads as TGTGCCAGCAGCTTAGTCGGGGAGACCCAGTACTTC. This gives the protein CASSLVGETQYF.

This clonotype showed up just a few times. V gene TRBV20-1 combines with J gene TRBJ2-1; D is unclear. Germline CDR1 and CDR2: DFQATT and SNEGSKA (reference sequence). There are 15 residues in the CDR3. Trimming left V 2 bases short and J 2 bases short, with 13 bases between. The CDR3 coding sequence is TGCAGTGCTAGACTACTGGGCCCCACCTACAATGAGCAGTTCTTC. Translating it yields CSARLLGPTYNEQFF.

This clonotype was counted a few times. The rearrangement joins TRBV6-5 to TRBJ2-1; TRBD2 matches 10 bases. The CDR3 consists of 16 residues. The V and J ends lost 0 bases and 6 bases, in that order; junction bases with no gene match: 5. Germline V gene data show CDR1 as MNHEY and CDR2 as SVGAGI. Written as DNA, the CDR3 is TGTGCCAGCAGTTACTCGAGCCCTAGCGGGGGCAATGAGCAGTTCTTC. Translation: CASSYSSPSGGNEQFF.

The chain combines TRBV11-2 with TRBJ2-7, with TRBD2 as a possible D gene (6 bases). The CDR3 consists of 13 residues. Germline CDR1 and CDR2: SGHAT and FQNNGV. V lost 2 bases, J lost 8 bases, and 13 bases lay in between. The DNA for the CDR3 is TGTGCCAGCAGCTTAAGATCAGGGAGGCAGCAGTACTTC. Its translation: CASSLRSGRQQYF.

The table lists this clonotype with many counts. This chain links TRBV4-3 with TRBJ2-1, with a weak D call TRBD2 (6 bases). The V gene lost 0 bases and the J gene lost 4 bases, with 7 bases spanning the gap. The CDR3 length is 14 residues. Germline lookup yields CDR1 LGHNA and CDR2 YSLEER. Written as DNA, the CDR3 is TGCGCCAGCAGCCAAGATGGAGGGTACAATGAGCAGTTCTTC. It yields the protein CASSQDGGYNEQFF.

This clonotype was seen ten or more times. CDR3 loop: CASSLEGTYKETQYF. The CDR3 coding sequence is TGTGCCAGCAGCTTAGAGGGGACTTATAAAGAGACCCAGTACTTC. The rearrangement uses TRBV7-2 and TRBJ2-5; D possibly corresponds to TRBD2 (6 bases). Trimming took 1 base from V and 3 from J, leaving 12 bases between them. In germline, CDR1 is SGHTA, CDR2 FQGNSA. This CDR3 contains 15 residues.

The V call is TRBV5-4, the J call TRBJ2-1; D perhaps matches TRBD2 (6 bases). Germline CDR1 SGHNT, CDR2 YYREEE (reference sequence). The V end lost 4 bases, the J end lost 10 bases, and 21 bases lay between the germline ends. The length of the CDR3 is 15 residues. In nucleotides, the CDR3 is TGTGCCAGCAGCCGCGCGGGGACTTCCCTCCTCGAGCAGTTCTTC. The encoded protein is CASSRAGTSLLEQFF. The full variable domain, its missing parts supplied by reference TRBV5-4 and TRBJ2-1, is ETGVTQSPTHLIKTRGQQVTLRCSSQSGHNTVSWYQQALGQGPQFIFQYYREEENGRGNFPPRFSGLQFPNYSSELNVNALELDDSALYLCASSRAGTSLLEQFFGPGTRLTVL.

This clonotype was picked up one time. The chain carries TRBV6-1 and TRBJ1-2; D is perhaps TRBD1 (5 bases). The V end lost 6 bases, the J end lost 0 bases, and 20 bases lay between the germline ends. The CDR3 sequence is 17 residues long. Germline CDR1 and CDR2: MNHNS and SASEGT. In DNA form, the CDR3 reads TGTGCCAGCAGACAACCCGAGTCAGGGTTACCTAACTATGGCTACACCTTC. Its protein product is CASRQPESGLPNYGYTF.

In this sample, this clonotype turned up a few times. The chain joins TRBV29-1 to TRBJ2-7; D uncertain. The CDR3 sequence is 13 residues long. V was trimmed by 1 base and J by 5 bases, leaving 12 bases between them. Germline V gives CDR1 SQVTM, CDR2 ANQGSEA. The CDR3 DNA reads TGCAGCGTTGAAGGGGCGGTAGCAGACGAGCAGTACTTC. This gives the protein CSVEGAVADEQYF.

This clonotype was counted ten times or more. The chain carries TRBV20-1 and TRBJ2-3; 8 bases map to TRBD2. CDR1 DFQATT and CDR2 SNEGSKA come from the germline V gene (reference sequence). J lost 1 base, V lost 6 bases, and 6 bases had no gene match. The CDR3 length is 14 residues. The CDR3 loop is CSAPVAGRTDTQYF. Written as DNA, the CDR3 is TGCAGTGCCCCTGTAGCGGGGCGCACAGATACGCAGTATTTT.

The CDR3 DNA reads TGTGCCAGTACAGACAGGGCTGGGGCCAACGTCCTGACTTTC. Its protein product is CASTDRAGANVLTF. The chain couples TRBV6-2 or TRBV6-3 to TRBJ2-6; TRBD1 matches at 7 bases. The CDR3 sequence is 14 residues long. V shed 9 bases, J shed 2 bases, and the junction held 4 bases outside the gene matches. Looked up from germline, CDR1 is MNHEY and CDR2 is SVGEGT.

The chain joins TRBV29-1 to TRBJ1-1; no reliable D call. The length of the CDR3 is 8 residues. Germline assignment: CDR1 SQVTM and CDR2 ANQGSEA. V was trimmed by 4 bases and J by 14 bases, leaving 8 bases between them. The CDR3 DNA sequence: TGCAGCGTTGCACGGAGATTCTTT. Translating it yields CSVARRFF.

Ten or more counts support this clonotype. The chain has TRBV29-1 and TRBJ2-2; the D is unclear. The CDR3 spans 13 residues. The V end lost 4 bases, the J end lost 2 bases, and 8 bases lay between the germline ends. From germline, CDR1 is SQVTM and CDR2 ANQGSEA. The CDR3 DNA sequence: TGCAGCGTTGCCAGCCTCAACACCGGGGAGCTGTTTTTT. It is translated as CSVASLNTGELFF.

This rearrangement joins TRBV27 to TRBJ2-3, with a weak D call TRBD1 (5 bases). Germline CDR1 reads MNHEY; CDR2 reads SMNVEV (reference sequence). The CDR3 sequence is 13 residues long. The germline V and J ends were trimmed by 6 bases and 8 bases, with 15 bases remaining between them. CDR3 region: CASRPLGAGTQYF. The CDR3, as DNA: TGTGCCAGCAGGCCCCTTGGGGCAGGTACGCAGTATTTT.